The 13 T cell receptor beta chains presented below share a single source sample, sequenced in a study of blood T cells in healthy people across ages (dated by TCRdb to about 2015). The library was produced with 5' RACE. For sequencing, an Illumina HiSeq 2500 was employed. A second PCR of roughly 6 to 11 cycles was run with a J-beta primer mix and a sample-barcoded 5' primer. TCRdb reran the public reads through fastp at Q25 and MiXCR, keeping productive beta chains. Each CDR3 protein gets just one entry, which takes the most common genes and DNA from the rows behind it. The sample profile shows 800,000 to 1,300,000 distinct CDR3 sequences; about 25% of them were found once. The ten largest clones take up less than 0.85% of the sample. The data were also submitted as part of a second study, on T cells of mothers and their children.

Sample: blood. Receptor source: a girl between 2 and 10 years old in good health.

This clonotype is a singleton in its sample. The genes are TRBV20-1 and TRBJ2-1; 9 nucleotides line up with TRBD2. With the DNA end fitting TRBJ2-7 better, the J assignment may be wrong. CDR1 and CDR2 (germline): DFQATT, SNEGSKA (reference sequence). The CDR3 sequence is 15 residues long. CDR3 loop: CSAREGSGRINEQYF. In DNA, the CDR3 is TGCAGTGCTAGAGAGGGGAGCGGGAGGATAAACGAGCAGTACTTC.

The V gene is TRBV6-5, the J gene TRBJ1-2; D gene unclear. Trimming pared 6 bases from V and 8 bases from J, leaving 22 bases between. The V gene's germline CDR1 is MNHEY and CDR2 SVGAGI. The CDR3 runs to 15 residues. The CDR3 is CASSPVEEWTDGYTF. The CDR3 DNA follows: TGTGCCAGCAGCCCGGTCGAGGAGTGGACGGACGGCTACACCTTC.

The rearrangement joins TRBV9 to TRBJ1-2; no firm D call. V lost 3 bases and J lost 1, with 7 bases in between. The germline CDR1 and CDR2 sequences are SGDLS and YYNGEE. The CDR3 covers 13 residues. The CDR3: CASSGKGNYGYTF. CDR3 in DNA: TGTGCCAGCAGCGGGAAGGGTAACTATGGCTACACCTTC.

The V and J genes are TRBV7-9 and TRBJ2-5; D possibly corresponds to TRBD1 (6 bases). This CDR3 spans 13 amino acids. The V gene's germline CDR1 is SEHNR and CDR2 FQNEAQ (reference sequence). V gave up 3 bases and J gave up 4 bases, with 9 bases separating them. In DNA, the CDR3 is TGTGCCAGCAGCTTTATGGGGGCAGAGACCCAGTACTTC. Translating gives CASSFMGAETQYF.

Written as DNA, the CDR3 is TGCGCCAGCAGCCAAGCAGTGGTCAATGAGCAGTTCTTC. Its protein is CASSQAVVNEQFF. The rearrangement links TRBV4-1 to TRBJ2-1; D call uncertain. Germline loops: CDR1 MGHRA, CDR2 YSYEKL. Trimming stripped 1 base from V and 6 bases from J, with 7 bases between. The length of the CDR3 is 13 residues.

This CDR3 is CAISESPGGETQYF. CDR3 sequence (DNA): TGTGCCATCAGCGAGAGCCCGGGAGGAGAGACCCAGTACTTC. The chain uses TRBV10-3 and TRBJ2-5; 7 bases are shared with TRBD2. CDR1 ENHRY and CDR2 SYGVKD come from the germline V gene. V gave up 6 bases and J gave up 4 bases; unmatched junction bases: 8. The CDR3 runs to 14 residues.

The V gene is TRBV6-2 or TRBV6-3, the J gene TRBJ2-5; TRBD1 is a possible D gene (5 bases). The J call may be in error: the DNA end matches TRBJ2-1 better. This CDR3 has 12 amino acids. The germline V gene has CDR1 MNHEY and CDR2 SVGEGT. The CDR3 DNA reads as TGTGCCGGTGGGGCGGACCTCAATGAGCAGTTCTTC. It yields the protein CAGGADLNEQFF.

This chain uses TRBV7-9 with TRBJ2-5; 8 nucleotides match TRBD2. J was trimmed by 2 bases and V by 5 bases; bases with no gene match: 10. The CDR3 extends over 16 amino acids. Germline CDR1 SEHNR, CDR2 FQNEAQ (reference sequence). The CDR3 is CASSPAAGAGQETQYF. The DNA of the CDR3 is TGTGCCAGCAGCCCCGCAGCGGGGGCCGGGCAAGAGACCCAGTACTTC.

The chain combines TRBV24-1 with TRBJ1-1; 8 bases match TRBD1. Trimming at V came to 7 bases and at J to 10 bases, leaving 10 bases not matched to a gene. The CDR3 is 13 amino acids. CDR1 and CDR2 (germline): KGHDR, SFDVKD. This CDR3 is CATSSSQGARAFF. The CDR3 nucleotides read TGTGCCACCAGCTCCTCGCAGGGGGCCAGAGCTTTCTTT.

The genes are TRBV20-1 and TRBJ1-2; TRBD1 is a possible D gene (5 bases). V was shortened by 5 bases and J by 4 bases, with 14 bases between the two germline ends. This CDR3 is 13 amino acids long. Germline V gene lookup returns CDR1 DFQATT and CDR2 SNEGSKA (reference sequence). The CDR3: CSAEAVGRYGYTF. In DNA, the CDR3 is TGCAGTGCTGAAGCGGTGGGGCGCTATGGCTACACCTTC.

The J gene is TRBJ2-5, the V gene TRBV20-1, with D tentatively TRBD2 (6 bases). V lost 4 bases, J lost 7 bases, and 19 bases lay in between. CDR3 length: 14 amino acids. The V gene's germline CDR1 is DFQATT and CDR2 SNEGSKA (reference sequence). CDR3 in amino acids: CSATDGSEDGTQYF. The CDR3 coding sequence is TGCAGTGCTACGGACGGGAGTGAAGATGGGACCCAGTACTTC.

This clonotype was seen a handful of times. The chain combines TRBV12-3 or TRBV12-4 with TRBJ2-5; a weak D match, TRBD2 (6 bases). Trimming stripped 4 bases from V and 3 bases from J, with 15 bases between. The CDR3 consists of 15 residues. CDR3 sequence reads: CASSSHTGGEETQYF. The CDR3 bases are TGTGCCAGCAGTTCCCATACCGGGGGAGAAGAGACCCAGTACTTC.

The rearrangement links TRBV20-1 to TRBJ2-7, with 9 bases that match TRBD1. Losses at the gene ends were 6 bases for V and 5 bases for J; bases not matched to a gene: 11. The CDR3 runs to 14 residues. CDR1 DFQATT and CDR2 SNEGSKA come from the germline V gene (reference sequence). The CDR3 loop reads CSANKGTGLDEQYF. CDR3 coding DNA: TGCAGTGCGAACAAAGGGACAGGGCTCGACGAGCAGTACTTC.